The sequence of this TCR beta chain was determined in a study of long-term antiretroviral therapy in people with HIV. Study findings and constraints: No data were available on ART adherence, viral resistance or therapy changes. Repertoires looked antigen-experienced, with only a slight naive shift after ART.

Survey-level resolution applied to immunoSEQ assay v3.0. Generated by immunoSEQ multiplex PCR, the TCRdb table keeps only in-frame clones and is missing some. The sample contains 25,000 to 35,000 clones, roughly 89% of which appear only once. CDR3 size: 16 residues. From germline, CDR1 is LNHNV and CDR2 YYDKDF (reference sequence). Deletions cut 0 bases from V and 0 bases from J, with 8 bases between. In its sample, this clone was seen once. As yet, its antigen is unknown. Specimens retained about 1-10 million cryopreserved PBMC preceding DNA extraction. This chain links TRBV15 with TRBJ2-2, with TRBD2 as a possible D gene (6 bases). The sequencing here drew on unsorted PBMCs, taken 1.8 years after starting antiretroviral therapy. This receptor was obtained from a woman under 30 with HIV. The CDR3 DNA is TGTGCCACCAGCAGAGATTCGGGAGCGAACACCGGGGAGCTGTTTTTT. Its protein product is CATSRDSGANTGELFF.